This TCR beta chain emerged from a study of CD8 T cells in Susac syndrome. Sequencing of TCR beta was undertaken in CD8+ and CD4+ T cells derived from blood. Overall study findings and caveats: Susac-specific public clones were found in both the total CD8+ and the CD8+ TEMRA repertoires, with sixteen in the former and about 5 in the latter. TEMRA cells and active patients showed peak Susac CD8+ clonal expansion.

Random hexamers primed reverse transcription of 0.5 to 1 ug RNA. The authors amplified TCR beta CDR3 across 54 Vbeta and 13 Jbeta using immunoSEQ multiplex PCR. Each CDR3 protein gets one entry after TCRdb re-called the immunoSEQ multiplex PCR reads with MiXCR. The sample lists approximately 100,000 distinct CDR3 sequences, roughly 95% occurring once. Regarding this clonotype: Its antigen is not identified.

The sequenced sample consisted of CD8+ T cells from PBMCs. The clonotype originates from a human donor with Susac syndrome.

This CDR3 reads CASSPFAGGRTDTQYF. The DNA of the CDR3 is TGTGCCAGCAGCCCGTTTGCGGGGGGGCGGACAGATACGCAGTATTTT. The chain has TRBV3-1 and TRBJ2-3; 9 positions match TRBD2. The CDR3 contains 16 residues. From germline, CDR1 is LGHDT and CDR2 YNNKEL (reference sequence). Trimming cost V 4 bases and J 3 bases; bases outside gene matches: 8.